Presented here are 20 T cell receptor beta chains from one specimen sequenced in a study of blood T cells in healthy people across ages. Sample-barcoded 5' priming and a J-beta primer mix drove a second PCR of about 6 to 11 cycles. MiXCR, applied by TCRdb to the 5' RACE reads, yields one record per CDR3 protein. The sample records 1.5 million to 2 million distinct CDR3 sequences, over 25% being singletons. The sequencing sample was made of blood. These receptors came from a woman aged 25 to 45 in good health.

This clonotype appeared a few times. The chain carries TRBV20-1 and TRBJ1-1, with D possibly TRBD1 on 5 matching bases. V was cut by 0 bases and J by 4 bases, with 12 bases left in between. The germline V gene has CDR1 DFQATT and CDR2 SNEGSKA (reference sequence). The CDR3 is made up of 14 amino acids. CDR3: CSARDSQAGTEAFF. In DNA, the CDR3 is TGCAGTGCTAGAGATTCACAGGCGGGCACTGAAGCTTTCTTT.

CDR3 region: CASSLAAGGPRDSSYEQYF. The CDR3 DNA sequence: TGCGCCAGCAGCTTGGCAGCGGGTGGCCCTAGAGATTCGTCCTACGAGCAGTACTTC. The chain carries TRBV5-1 and TRBJ2-7, with a possible D match to TRBD2 (6 bases). Deletions cut 0 bases from V and 1 base from J, with 23 bases between. Germline loops: CDR1 SGHRS, CDR2 YFSETQ. The CDR3 totals 19 residues.

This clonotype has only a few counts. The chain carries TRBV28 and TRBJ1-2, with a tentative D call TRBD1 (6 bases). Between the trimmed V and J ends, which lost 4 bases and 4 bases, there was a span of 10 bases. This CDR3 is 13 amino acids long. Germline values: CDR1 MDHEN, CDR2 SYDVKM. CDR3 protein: CASSSDRIYGYTF. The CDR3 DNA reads TGTGCCAGCAGTTCCGACAGGATCTATGGCTACACCTTC.

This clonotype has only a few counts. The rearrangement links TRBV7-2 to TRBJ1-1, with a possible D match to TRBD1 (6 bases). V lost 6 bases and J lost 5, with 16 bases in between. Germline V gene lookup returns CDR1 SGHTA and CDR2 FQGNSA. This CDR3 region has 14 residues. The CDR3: CASRLTGAATEAFF. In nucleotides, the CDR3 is TGTGCCAGCAGACTCACGGGGGCGGCGACTGAAGCTTTCTTT.

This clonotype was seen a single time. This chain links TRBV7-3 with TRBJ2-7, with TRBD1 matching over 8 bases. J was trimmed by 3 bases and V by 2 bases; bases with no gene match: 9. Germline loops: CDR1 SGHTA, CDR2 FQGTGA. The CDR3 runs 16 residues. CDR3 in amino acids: CASSLQGRGQGYEQYF. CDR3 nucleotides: TGTGCCAGCAGCTTACAAGGTAGAGGACAGGGCTACGAGCAGTACTTC.

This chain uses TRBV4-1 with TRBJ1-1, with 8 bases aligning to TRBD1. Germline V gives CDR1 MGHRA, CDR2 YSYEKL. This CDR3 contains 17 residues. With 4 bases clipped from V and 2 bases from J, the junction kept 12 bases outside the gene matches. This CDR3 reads CASSRRMPTGANTEAFF. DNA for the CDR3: TGCGCCAGCAGCCGCCGAATGCCGACAGGGGCAAACACTGAAGCTTTCTTT.

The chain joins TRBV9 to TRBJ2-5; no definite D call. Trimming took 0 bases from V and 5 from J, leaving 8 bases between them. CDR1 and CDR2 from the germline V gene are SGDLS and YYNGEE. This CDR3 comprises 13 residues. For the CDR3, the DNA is TGTGCCAGCAGCGTAGGTAGCATGGAGACCCAGTACTTC. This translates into CASSVGSMETQYF.

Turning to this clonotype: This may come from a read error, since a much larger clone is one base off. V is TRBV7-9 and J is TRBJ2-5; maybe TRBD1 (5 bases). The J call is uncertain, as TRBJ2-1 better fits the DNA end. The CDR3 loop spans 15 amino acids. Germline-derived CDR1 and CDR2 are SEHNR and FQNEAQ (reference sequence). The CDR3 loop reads CASSLGPRGQETQFF. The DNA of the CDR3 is TGTGCCAGCAGTCTGGGGCCAAGAGGTCAAGAGACCCAGTTCTTC.

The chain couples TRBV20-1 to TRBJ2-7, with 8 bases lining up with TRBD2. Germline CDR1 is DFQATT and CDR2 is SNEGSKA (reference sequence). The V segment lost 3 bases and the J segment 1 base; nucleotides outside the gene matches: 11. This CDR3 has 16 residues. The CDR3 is CSASLRGGQESYEQYF. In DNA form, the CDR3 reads TGCAGTGCTAGCCTCCGGGGGGGGCAGGAATCCTACGAGCAGTACTTC.

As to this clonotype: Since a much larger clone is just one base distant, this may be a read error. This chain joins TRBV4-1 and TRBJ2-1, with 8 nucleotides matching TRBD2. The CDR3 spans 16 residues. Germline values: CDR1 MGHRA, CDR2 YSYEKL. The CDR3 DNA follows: TGCGCCAGCAGCCAAGATAACGGACTAGCTACCAATGAGCGGTTCTTC. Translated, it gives CASSQDNGLATNERFF.

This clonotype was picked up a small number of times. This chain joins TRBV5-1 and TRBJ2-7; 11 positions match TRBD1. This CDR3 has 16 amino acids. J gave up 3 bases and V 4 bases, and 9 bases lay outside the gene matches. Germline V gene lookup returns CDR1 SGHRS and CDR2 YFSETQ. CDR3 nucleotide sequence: TGCGCCAGCAGCCCCTACGCCGGGACAGGGGGCTACGAGCAGTACTTC. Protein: CASSPYAGTGGYEQYF.

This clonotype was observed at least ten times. The CDR3 protein is CASSQDSLGNEQYF. The CDR3 bases are TGCGCCAGCAGCCAAGATAGTTTAGGAAATGAGCAGTACTTC. This chain uses TRBV4-1 with TRBJ2-7; no reliable D call. Per germline, CDR1 MGHRA and CDR2 YSYEKL. Trimming removed 0 bases from V and 7 bases from J, with 13 bases in between. The length of the CDR3 is 14 residues.

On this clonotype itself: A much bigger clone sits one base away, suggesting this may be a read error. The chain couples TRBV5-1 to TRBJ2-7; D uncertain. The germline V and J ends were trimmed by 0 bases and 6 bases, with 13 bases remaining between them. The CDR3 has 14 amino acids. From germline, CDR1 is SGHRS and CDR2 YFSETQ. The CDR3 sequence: CASSLEWGSCEQYF. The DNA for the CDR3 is TGCGCCAGCAGCTTGGAATGGGGAAGTTGCGAGCAGTACTTC.

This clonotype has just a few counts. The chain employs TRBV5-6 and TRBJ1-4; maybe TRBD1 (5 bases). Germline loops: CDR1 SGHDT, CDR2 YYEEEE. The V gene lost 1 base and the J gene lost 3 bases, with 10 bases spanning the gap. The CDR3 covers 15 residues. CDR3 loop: CASSLLSGANEKLFF. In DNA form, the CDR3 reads TGTGCCAGCAGCTTGTTGTCGGGGGCTAATGAAAAACTGTTTTTT.

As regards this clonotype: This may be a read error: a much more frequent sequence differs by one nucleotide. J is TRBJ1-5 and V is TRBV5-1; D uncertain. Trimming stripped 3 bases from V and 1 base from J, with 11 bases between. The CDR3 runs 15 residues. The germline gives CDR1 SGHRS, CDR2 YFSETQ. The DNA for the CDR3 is TGCGCCAGCAGCTGGGCCGGGGAGAGCAATCAGCCCCAGCATTTT. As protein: CASSWAGESNQPQHF.

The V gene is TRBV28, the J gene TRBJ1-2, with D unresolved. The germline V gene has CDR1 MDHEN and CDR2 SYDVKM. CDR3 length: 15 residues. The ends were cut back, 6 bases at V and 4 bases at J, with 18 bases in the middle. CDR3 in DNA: TGTGCCAGCAGCCCGACCGGACTGGACCTCTATGGCTACACCTTC. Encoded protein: CASSPTGLDLYGYTF.

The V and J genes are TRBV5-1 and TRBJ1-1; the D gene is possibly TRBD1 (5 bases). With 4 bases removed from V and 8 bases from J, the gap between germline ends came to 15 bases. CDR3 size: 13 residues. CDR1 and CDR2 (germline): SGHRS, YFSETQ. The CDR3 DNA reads TGCGCCAGCAGCCCAGACAGCTCAGGGGAAGCTTTCTTT. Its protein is CASSPDSSGEAFF.

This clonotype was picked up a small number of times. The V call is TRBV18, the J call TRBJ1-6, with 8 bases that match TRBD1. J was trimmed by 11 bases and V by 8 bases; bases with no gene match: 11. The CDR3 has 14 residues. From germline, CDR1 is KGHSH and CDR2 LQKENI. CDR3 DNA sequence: TGTGCCAGCACACTCTCGACAGGGGACCCACCCCTCCACTTT. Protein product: CASTLSTGDPPLHF.

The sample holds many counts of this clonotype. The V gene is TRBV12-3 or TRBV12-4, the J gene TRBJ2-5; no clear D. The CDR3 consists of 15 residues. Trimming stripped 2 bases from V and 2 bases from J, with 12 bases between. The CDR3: CASSLTPYWQETQYF. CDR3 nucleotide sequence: TGTGCCAGCAGTTTAACCCCGTATTGGCAAGAGACCCAGTACTTC.

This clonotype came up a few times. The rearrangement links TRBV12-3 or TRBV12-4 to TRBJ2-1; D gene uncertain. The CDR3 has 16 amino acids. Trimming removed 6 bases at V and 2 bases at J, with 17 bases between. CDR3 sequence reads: CASRADSRPPYNEQFF. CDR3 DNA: TGTGCCAGCAGGGCTGACTCCCGACCGCCCTACAATGAGCAGTTCTTC.